This TCR beta chain was recovered during a study of T-cell memory formation after mild COVID-19. CDR1 is SGHTA, CDR2 FQGNSA, per germline. The CDR3 runs to 16 residues. Losses at the gene ends were 7 bases for V and 2 bases for J; bases not matched to a gene: 9. 5'RACE with constant-segment primers yielded barcoded, UMI-tagged TCR alpha and TCR beta cDNA libraries. TCRdb analysed the 5' RACE reads with MiXCR anew, one entry per CDR3 protein. In the table there are some 490,000 distinct CDR3 sequences, around a sixth of which are singletons. At least ten counts were recorded for this clonotype. Its specificity is unknown. Overall study results and limits: Mostly located in CM and EM were contracting CD4+ clones, with contracting CD8+ clones located in EMRA. Pre-infection memory held some responding clones, suggesting pre-existing cross-reactive T cells responded.

This TCR was recovered from an adult woman who had mild COVID-19 (a few samples of this study predate the infection). Cell type and time point are not known. The chain is built from TRBV7-2 and TRBJ2-3; 10 bases match TRBD1. Specimen: PBMCs or a T cell subset sorted from them (not recorded which). The CDR3 here is CASNSGTGVFTDTQYF. The CDR3 nucleotides read TGTGCCAGCAATTCCGGGACAGGGGTGTTCACAGATACGCAGTATTTT.